This T cell receptor beta chain appears in the sequencing data of a study of beta chain features in type 1 diabetes. Worth noting for this clone: Antigen: not known.

Sequencing targeted expressed TCRB transcripts, as all isolated RNA had been reverse transcribed. Naive, central memory and regulatory T cell samples yielded around 3.5 million reads on average. Data came from immunoSEQ multiplex PCR; TCRdb stores just in-frame clones and leaves some out. The sample includes more than 550,000 clones, around 15% of them seen just once. After removal of 4 bases from V and 5 bases from J, the junction contained 12 bases not matched to a gene. CDR1 is SGHRS, CDR2 YFSETQ, per germline. The CDR3 is 17 residues long. The study's findings and limits: Researchers caution that PCR might favor shorter templates, equally among patients and controls. In all four CD4+ subsets, TCRB CDR3 length was significantly, moderately reduced in type 1 diabetes.

The specimen was naive CD4+ T cells from blood. This chain connects TRBV5-1 to TRBJ2-3, with TRBD2 identical over 11 bases. The receptor was derived from a man younger than 35 with type 1 diabetes. The chain's CDR3 is CASSAGTSGSAVDTQYF. In DNA, the CDR3 is TGCGCCAGCAGCGCTGGGACTAGCGGATCGGCTGTAGATACGCAGTATTTT.